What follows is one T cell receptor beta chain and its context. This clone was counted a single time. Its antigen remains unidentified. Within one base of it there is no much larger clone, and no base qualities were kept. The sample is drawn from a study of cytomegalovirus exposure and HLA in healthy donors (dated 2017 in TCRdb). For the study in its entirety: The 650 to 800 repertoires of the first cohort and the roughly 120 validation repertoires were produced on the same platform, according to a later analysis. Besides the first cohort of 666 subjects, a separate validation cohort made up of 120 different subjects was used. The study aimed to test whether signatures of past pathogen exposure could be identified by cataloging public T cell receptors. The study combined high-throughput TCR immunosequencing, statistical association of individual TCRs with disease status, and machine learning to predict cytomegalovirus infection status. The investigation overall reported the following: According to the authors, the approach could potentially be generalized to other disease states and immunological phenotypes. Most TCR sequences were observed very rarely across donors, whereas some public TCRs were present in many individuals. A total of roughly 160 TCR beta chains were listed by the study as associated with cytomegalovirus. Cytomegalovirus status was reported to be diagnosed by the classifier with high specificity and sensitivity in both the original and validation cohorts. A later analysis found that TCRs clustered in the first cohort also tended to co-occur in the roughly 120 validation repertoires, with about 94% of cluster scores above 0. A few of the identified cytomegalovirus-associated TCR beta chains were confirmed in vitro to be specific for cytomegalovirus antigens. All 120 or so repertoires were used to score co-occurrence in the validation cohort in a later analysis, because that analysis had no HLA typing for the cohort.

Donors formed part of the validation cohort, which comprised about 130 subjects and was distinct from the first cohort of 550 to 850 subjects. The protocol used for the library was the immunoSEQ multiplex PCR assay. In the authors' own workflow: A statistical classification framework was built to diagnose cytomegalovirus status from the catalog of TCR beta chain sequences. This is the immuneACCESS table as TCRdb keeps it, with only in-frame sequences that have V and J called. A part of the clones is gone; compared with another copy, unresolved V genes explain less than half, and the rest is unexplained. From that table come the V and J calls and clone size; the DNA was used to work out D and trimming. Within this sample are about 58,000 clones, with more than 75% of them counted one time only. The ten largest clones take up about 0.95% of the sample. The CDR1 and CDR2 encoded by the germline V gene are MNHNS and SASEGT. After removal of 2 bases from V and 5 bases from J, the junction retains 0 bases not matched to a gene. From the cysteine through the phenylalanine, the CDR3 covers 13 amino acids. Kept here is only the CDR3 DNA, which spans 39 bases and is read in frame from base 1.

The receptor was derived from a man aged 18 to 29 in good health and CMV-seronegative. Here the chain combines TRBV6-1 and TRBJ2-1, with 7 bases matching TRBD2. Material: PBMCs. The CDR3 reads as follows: CASSELADNEQFF. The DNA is TGTGCCAGCAGTGAACTAGCGGACAATGAGCAGTTCTTC.